These 3 T cell receptor beta chains came from one sample sequenced in a study of blood T cell repertoires in COVID-19. The data were produced by immunoSEQ multiplex PCR, yet TCRdb's version contains in-frame clones alone and is incomplete. The sample has under 300,000 clones, around 88% seen once. Material for sequencing was PBMCs or T cells enriched from blood (not recorded which). These receptors came from a man aged 35 to 55 who had recovered from COVID-19.

This rearrangement joins TRBV11-1 to TRBJ2-7; D unresolved. V was pared by 2 bases and J by 3 bases, with 8 bases between. The CDR3 is 13 amino acids. Germline V CDR1 and CDR2: SGHAT, FQDESV (reference sequence). CDR3 DNA: TGTGCCAGCAGCTTATTTGCTAGCTACGAGCAGTACTTC. This encodes CASSLFASYEQYF.

This chain joins TRBV30 and TRBJ1-5, with 7 bases matching TRBD1. In germline, CDR1 is GTSNPN, CDR2 SVGIG (reference sequence). The CDR3 extends over 16 amino acids. V was clipped by 1 base and J by 5 bases; unmatched bases: 11. The CDR3 loop reads CAWSGGTAGQDQPQHF. CDR3 bases: TGTGCCTGGAGTGGGGGAACAGCCGGACAGGATCAGCCCCAGCATTTT.

CDR3 amino acids: CASSPWGTSGETQYF. CDR3 nucleotide sequence: TGTGCCAGCAGCCCATGGGGGACTAGCGGAGAGACCCAGTACTTC. This chain joins TRBV7-2 and TRBJ2-5; 11 bases align to TRBD2. There are 15 residues in the CDR3. Trimming took 5 bases from V and 4 from J; bases not matched to a gene: 6. Germline-derived CDR1 and CDR2 are SGHTA and FQGNSA.